Listed below are T cell receptor beta chains from one sample, sequenced in a study of beta chain features in type 1 diabetes. The table came from immunoSEQ multiplex PCR; TCRdb's copy has only in-frame clones and leaves some out. This table has fewer than 350,000 clones, around 20% appearing once. Sequencing was performed on naive CD4+ T cells from blood. These receptors all come from a woman between 18 and 29 years old in good health. CDR3s leave out the opening cysteine and the closing phenylalanine or tryptophan.

v_call cdr3_length cdr3_aa
TRBV19 17 ASSIDRTGGHGLEETQY
TRBV19 11 ASTDRVNQPQH
TRBV29-1 11 SVAGTGGYEQY
TRBV7-8 10 ASSLGLKSYT
TRBV6-5 14 ASSYSPGSGANVLT
TRBV30 12 AWSVRTGGLTQH
TRBV29-1 12 SVITWTANTEAF
TRBV7-9 12 ASSDDWRNTEAF
TRBV14 13 ASSQGSLAGVEQF
TRBV10-2 13 ASSEVDIGTDTQY
TRBV29-1 15 SVNGLAGGSDTGELF
TRBV4-1 15 ASSQGGGKLRNTEAF